What follows are 3 T cell receptor beta chains derived from one specimen sequenced in a study of shared clonotypes between healthy human individuals (dated by TCRdb to 2018 to 2020). The library was produced with the immunoSEQ multiplex PCR assay. This immuneACCESS table, as held by TCRdb, lists in-frame sequences with V and J called but not all clones. Of the missing ones, under half trace to an unresolved V gene in checked studies; the others have no known cause. This sample gives approximately 2.1 million clones in total; over 90% of them show up just once. The ten largest clones capture about 0.39% of the sample. Input material: naive CD4+ T cells from PBMCs. According to the study, the label for this sample's cell subset or site signals: CD45RA+ positively selected. Receptors originate from a man younger than 35 in good health. Some clones in this sample may be carry-over from other donors' samples.

The rearrangement uses TRBV11-2 and TRBJ1-1; the D is unclear. The CDR3 spans 17 residues. CDR1 and CDR2 from the germline V gene are SGHAT and FQNNGV. V lost 5 bases, J lost 1 base, and 20 bases lay in between. CDR3 sequence reads: CASSHRPSRGGNTEAFF. CDR3 DNA sequence: TGTGCCAGCAGCCATCGTCCCTCCCGTGGAGGGAACACTGAAGCTTTCTTT.

The chain recombines TRBV28 with TRBJ1-6; 7 bases line up with TRBD1. This CDR3 is 17 amino acids long. Per germline, CDR1 MDHEN and CDR2 SYDVKM. Losses at the gene ends were 6 bases for V and 9 bases for J; bases not matched to a gene: 17. The CDR3 DNA reads TGTGCCAGCAGCAAATTCGGACCGGGACAGCCTTCTTCACCCCTCCACTTT. Translated, it gives CASSKFGPGQPSSPLHF. The full variable domain, with the rest looked up from reference TRBV28 and TRBJ1-6, is DVKVTQSSRYLVKRTGEKVFLECVQDMDHENMFWYRQDPGLGLRLIYFSYDVKMKEKGDIPEGYSVSREKKERFSLILESASTNQTSMYLCASSKFGPGQPSSPLHFGNGTRLTVT.

V usage is TRBV29-1 and J usage is TRBJ1-1, with D tentatively TRBD1 (6 bases). Germline V CDR1 and CDR2: SQVTM, ANQGSEA. V lost 6 bases and J lost 0, with 11 bases in between. This CDR3 comprises 13 residues. DNA of the CDR3: TGCAGCGTAAACGGACAGTTGAACACTGAAGCTTTCTTT. Its translation: CSVNGQLNTEAFF.